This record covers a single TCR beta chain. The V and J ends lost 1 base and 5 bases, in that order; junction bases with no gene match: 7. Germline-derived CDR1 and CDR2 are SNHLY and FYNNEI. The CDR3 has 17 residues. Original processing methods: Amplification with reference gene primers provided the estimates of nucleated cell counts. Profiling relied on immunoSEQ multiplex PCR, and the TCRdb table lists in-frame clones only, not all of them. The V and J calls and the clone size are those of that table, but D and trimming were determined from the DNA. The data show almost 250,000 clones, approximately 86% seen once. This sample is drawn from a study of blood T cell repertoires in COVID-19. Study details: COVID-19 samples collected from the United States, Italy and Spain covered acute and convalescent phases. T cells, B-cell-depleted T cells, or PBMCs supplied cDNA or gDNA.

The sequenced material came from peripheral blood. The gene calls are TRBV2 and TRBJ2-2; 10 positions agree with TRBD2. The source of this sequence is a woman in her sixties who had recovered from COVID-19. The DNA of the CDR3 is TGTGCCAGCAGTGAAGGGACTAGCGGTTCGGGGACCGGGGAGCTGTTTTTT. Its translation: CASSEGTSGSGTGELFF. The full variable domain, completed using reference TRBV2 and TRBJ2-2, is EPEVTQTPSHQVTQMGQEVILRCVPISNHLYFYWYRQILGQKVEFLVSFYNNEISEKSEIFDDQFSVERPDGSNFTLKIRSTKLEDSAMYFCASSEGTSGSGTGELFFGEGSRLTVL.